This T cell receptor beta chain was retrieved from a study of T-cell memory formation after mild COVID-19. Study outcomes and limitations: Nothing showed for sure that second-wave clones peaking on day 37 were SARS-CoV-2 specific. Pre-infection memory already had some responding clones, implying cross-reactive memory joined. Contracting clones localized mainly to CM and EM when CD4+ and mainly to EMRA when CD8+.

For this clonotype: What it binds is unknown.

Amplification by 5'RACE using constant-segment primers produced TCR alpha and TCR beta cDNA libraries that carried sample barcodes and UMIs. TCRdb ran MiXCR on the 5' RACE reads and lists one entry per CDR3 protein. The table records about 390,000 distinct CDR3 sequences, more than 20% of them present only once. The length of the CDR3 is 12 residues. V shed 3 bases and J shed 5 bases, with 7 bases lying between them. The germline V gene encodes CDR1 LGHDT and CDR2 YNNKEL (reference sequence). This sequence was found in an adult woman who had mild COVID-19 (a few samples of this study predate the infection). Cell type and time point are not known. Material for sequencing was PBMCs or a T cell subset sorted from them (not recorded which). The chain carries TRBV3-1 and TRBJ2-5; D possibly corresponds to TRBD1 (5 bases). CDR3 in amino acids: CASSQYRETQYF. The DNA of the CDR3 is TGTGCCAGCAGCCAGTACAGGGAGACCCAGTACTTC.